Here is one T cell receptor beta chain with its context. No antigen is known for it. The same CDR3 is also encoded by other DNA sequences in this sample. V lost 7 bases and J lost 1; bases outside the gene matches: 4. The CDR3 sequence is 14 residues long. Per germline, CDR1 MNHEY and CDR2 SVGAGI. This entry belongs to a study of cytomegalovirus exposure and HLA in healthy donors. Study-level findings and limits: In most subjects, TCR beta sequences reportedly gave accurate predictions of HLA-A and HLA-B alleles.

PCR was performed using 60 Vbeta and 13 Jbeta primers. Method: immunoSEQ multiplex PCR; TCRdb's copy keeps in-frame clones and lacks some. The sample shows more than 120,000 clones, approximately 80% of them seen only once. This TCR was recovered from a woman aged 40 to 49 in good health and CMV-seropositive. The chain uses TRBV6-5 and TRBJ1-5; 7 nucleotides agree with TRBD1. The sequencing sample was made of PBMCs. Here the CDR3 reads CASNPTGSNQPQHF. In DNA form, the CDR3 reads TGTGCCAGCAACCCGACAGGGAGCAATCAGCCCCAGCATTTT.